The clone carrying this T cell receptor beta chain has a count of ten or more. The antigen is not known. MiXCR was run by TCRdb on the 5' RACE reads, yielding one entry per CDR3 protein. Here the sample spans 95,000 or so distinct CDR3 sequences, around 3.3% being singletons. This sample stems from a study of neurological immune-mediated disorders. Study-wide points: The study phylogenetically grouped the repertoires of 18 of 34 multiple sclerosis patients into one related-CDR3 cluster, a possible signature. With the multiple sclerosis repertoire cluster, neither clinical nor MRI features showed any association. The greatest degree of TCR clonal expansion was observed in HTLV-1-associated myelopathy, with the lowest in multiple sclerosis, below that of healthy controls.

From germline, CDR1 is ENHRY and CDR2 SYGVKD. The V gene lost 9 bases and the J gene lost 0 bases, with 14 bases spanning the gap. This CDR3 is 14 amino acids long. The sequence came from a woman younger than 35 with multiple sclerosis. The sequenced material came from PBMCs. The chain combines TRBV10-3 with TRBJ1-1; maybe TRBD1 (6 bases). The CDR3 nucleotides read TGTGCCATAAATCCGACAGGATTGAACACTGAAGCTTTCTTT. As protein: CAINPTGLNTEAFF.